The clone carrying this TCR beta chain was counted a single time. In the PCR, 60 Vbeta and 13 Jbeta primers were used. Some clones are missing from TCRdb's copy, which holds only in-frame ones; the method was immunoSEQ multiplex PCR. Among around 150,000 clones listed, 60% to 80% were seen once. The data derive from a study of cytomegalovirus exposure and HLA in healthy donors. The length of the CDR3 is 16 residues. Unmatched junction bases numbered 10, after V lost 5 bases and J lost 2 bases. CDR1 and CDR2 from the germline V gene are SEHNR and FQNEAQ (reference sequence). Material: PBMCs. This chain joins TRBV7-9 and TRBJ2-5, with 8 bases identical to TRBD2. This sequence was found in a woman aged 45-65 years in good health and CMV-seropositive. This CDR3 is CASSDGTSGRQETQYF. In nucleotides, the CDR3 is TGTGCCAGCAGCGACGGGACTAGTGGGAGACAAGAGACCCAGTACTTC. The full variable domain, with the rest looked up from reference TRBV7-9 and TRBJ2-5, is DTGVSQNPRHKITKRGQNVTFRCDPISEHNRLYWYRQTLGQGPEFLTYFQNEAQLEKSRLLSDRFSAERPKGSFSTLEIQRTEQGDSAMYLCASSDGTSGRQETQYFGPGTRLLVL.